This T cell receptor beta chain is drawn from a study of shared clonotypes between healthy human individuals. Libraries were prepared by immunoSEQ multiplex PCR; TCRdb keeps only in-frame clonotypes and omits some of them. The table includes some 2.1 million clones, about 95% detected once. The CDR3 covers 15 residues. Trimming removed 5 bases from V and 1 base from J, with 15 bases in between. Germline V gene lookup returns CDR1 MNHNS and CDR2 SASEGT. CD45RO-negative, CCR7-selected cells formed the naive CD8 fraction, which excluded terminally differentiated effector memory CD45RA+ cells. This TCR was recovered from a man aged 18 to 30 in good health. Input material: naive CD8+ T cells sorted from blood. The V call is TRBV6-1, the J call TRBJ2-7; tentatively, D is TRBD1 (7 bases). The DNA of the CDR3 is TGTGCCAGCAGTTTAGCGGTGACAGGGTCCTACGAGCAGTACTTC. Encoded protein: CASSLAVTGSYEQYF.